The text below deals with one T cell receptor (beta chain). The antigen remains undetermined. This entry comes from a study of CD8+CD57+ T cells in acquired aplastic anemia. Study at large: Sorting CD4+ and CD8+ cells gave DNA averaging approximately 3 ug.

All patients picked for sequencing had shown, by flow cytometry, an expansion of CD8+CD57+ cells. Whole-study findings and limits: Patients and controls shared approximately 28 CD8+ CDR3 sequences. Significance was not reached for CD8+ Simpson's diversity between patients and controls.

TCR beta VDJ combinations and CDR3 sequences were profiled from genomic DNA. One entry per CDR3 protein, called by TCRdb with MiXCR from the reads. Of approximately 150,000 distinct CDR3 sequences listed, 40% to 50% are singletons. Germline CDR1 reads DFQATT; CDR2 reads SNEGSKA (reference sequence). The CDR3 has 12 amino acids. The V gene lost 2 bases and the J gene lost 4 bases, with 6 bases spanning the gap. This receptor was identified in a human donor with aplastic anemia. Sequenced: sorted CD4+, CD8+, or CD8+CD57+ T cells (not recorded which) from PBMCs. The chain has TRBV20-1 and TRBJ2-1; no definite D call. The CDR3 spells CSARPKYNEQFF. CDR3 coding DNA: TGCAGTGCTAGACCCAAGTACAATGAGCAGTTCTTC.